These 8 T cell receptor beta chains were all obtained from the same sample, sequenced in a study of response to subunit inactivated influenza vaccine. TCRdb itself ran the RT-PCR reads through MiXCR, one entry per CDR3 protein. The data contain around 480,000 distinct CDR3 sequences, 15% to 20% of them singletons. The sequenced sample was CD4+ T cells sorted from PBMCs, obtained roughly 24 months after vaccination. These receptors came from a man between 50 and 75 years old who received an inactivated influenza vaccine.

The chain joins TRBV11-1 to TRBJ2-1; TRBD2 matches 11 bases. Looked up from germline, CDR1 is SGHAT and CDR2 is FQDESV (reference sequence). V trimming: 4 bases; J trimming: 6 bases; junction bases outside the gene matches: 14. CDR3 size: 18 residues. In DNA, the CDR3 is TGTGCCAGCAGCTCTGCCCCAATAGCGGGAGGGCCTCGCAATGAGCAGTTCTTC. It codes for CASSSAPIAGGPRNEQFF.

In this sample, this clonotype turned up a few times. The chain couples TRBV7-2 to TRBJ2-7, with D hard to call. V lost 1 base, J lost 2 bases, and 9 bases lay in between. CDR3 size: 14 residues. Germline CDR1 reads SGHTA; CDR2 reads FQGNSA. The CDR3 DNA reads TGTGCCAGCAGCTTAGTGGGAATTACCTACGAGCAGTACTTC. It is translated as CASSLVGITYEQYF.

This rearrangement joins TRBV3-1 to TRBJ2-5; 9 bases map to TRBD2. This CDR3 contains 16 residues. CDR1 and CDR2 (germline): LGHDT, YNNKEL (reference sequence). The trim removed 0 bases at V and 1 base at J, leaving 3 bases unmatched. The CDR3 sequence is CASSQERLAVQETQYF. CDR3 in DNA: TGTGCCAGCAGCCAAGAAAGACTAGCGGTCCAAGAGACCCAGTACTTC.

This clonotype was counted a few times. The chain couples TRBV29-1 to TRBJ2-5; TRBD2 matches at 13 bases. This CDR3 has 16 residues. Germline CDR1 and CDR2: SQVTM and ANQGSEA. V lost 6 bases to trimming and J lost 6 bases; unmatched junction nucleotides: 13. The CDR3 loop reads CSVRGTSGDERQTQYF. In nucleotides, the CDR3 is TGCAGCGTGCGAGGGACTAGCGGGGACGAAAGGCAGACCCAGTACTTC.

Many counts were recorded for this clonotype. CDR3 amino acids: CSTRDSNTDTQYF. In DNA, the CDR3 is TGCAGCACCCGGGACAGCAACACAGATACGCAGTATTTT. The J gene is TRBJ2-3, the V gene TRBV29-1, with 7 positions matching TRBD1. Germline-derived CDR1 and CDR2 are SQVTM and ANQGSEA. There are 13 residues in the CDR3. V lost 8 bases and J lost 2; bases outside the gene matches: 7.

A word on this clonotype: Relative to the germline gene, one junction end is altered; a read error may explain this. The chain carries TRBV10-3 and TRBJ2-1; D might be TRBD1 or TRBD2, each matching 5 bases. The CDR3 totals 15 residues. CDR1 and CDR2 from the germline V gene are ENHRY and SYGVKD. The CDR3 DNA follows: TGTGCCATCTGTGAGTCGAGGGGACCTGTCAATGAGCAGTTCTTC. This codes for CAICESRGPVNEQFF.

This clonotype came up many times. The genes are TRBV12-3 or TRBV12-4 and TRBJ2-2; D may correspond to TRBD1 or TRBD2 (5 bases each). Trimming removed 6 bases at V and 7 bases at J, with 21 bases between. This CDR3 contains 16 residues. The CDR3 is CASSSRDGRGNGELFF. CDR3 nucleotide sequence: TGTGCCAGCAGCTCCCGGGACGGGCGAGGTAACGGGGAGCTGTTTTTT.

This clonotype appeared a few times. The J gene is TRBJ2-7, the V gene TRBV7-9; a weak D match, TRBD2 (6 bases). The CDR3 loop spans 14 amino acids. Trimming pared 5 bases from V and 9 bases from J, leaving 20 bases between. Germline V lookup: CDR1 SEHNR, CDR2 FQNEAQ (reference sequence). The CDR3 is CASSPRSGHPWQYF. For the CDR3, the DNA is TGTGCCAGCAGCCCGAGGAGCGGGCACCCCTGGCAGTACTTC.